This passage covers 23 T cell receptor beta chains from one sample sequenced in a study of T cells in Graves' hyperthyroidism and ophthalmopathy. There were TCR beta CDR3 regions amplified from RNA transcripts. The HTBI primer set drove a first-round RT-PCR of the TCR CDR3. MiXCR was run by TCRdb on the multiplex PCR reads, yielding one entry per CDR3 protein. The sample carries approximately 700,000 distinct CDR3 sequences, 45% recorded once. Sequenced: peripheral blood or thyroid tissue (not recorded which). These receptors all come from an adult man with Graves' disease, either hyperthyroidism or ophthalmopathy (not recorded which).

This clonotype was detected many times. The gene calls are TRBV29-1 and TRBJ1-4; tentatively, D is TRBD1 (5 bases). This CDR3 has 13 amino acids. Between the trimmed V and J ends, which lost 3 bases and 7 bases, there was a span of 12 bases. Germline-derived CDR1 and CDR2 are SQVTM and ANQGSEA. CDR3 nucleotide sequence: TGCAGCGTTGACGGGTTTGGGGCTGAAAAACTGTTTTTT. Its protein is CSVDGFGAEKLFF.

The J gene is TRBJ1-2, the V gene TRBV5-1; 7 bases are a match to TRBD1. Per the germline V gene, CDR1 is SGHRS and CDR2 is YFSETQ. There are 13 residues in the CDR3. The ends lost 0 bases at V and 12 bases at J; junction bases unmatched: 8. CDR3 sequence (DNA): TGCGCCAGCAGCTTGGGGCCGGGACAGACAAACACCTTC. This translates into CASSLGPGQTNTF.

As DNA, the CDR3 is TGTGCCTGGAGTGTACAGGGGCGCGATTCACCCCTCCACTTT. Its protein is CAWSVQGRDSPLHF. The rearrangement joins TRBV25-1 to TRBJ1-6; 7 bases are shared with TRBD1. Per the germline V gene, CDR1 is MGHDK and CDR2 is SYGVNS. Trimming cost V 11 bases and J 8 bases; bases outside gene matches: 12. The CDR3 loop spans 14 amino acids.

This clonotype has only one observation. The J gene is TRBJ1-2, the V gene TRBV15, with TRBD1 matching over 7 bases. CDR1 is LNHNV, CDR2 YYDKDF, per germline (reference sequence). The length of the CDR3 is 14 residues. V shed 3 bases and J 4 bases; nucleotides not matched to a gene: 5. The CDR3 coding sequence is TGTGCCACCAGCAGCCAGCCAGGGGGCTATGGCTACACCTTC. Translated, it gives CATSSQPGGYGYTF.

The chain uses TRBV6-6 and TRBJ2-7; D ambiguous. The CDR3 has 12 residues. Germline CDR1 and CDR2: MNHNY and SVGAGI (reference sequence). Trimming removed 6 bases from V and 4 bases from J, with 10 bases in between. The CDR3 protein is CASSRNGYEQYF. The CDR3 DNA reads as TGTGCCAGCAGCCGAAATGGGTACGAGCAGTACTTC.

The V call is TRBV29-1, the J call TRBJ1-2; D might be TRBD1 (5 bases). Germline CDR1 reads SQVTM; CDR2 reads ANQGSEA. This CDR3 region has 13 residues. V was clipped by 4 bases and J by 4 bases, with 13 bases between them. The DNA for the CDR3 is TGCAGCGTTGGGGGGGGTAACGGCTATGGCTACACCTTC. This sequence encodes CSVGGGNGYGYTF.

V usage is TRBV29-1 and J usage is TRBJ1-2; the D is unclear. Trimming took off 8 bases at V and 2 bases at J, with 9 bases between the two ends. This CDR3 has 11 residues. Germline V gene data show CDR1 as SQVTM and CDR2 as ANQGSEA. The CDR3 DNA follows: TGCAGCTTCGTAGAGAACTATGGCTACACCTTC. Translating it yields CSFVENYGYTF.

This clonotype was picked up a small number of times. This chain joins TRBV20-1 and TRBJ2-5, with 9 bases fitting TRBD1. This CDR3 contains 13 residues. The germline V gene has CDR1 DFQATT and CDR2 SNEGSKA (reference sequence). J was trimmed by 3 bases and V by 5 bases; bases with no gene match: 4. In DNA form, the CDR3 reads TGCAGTGCTTATAGGACAGGGGAAGAGACCCAGTACTTC. Protein sequence: CSAYRTGEETQYF.

This clonotype was counted a single time. V and J are TRBV7-8 and TRBJ2-3; D is perhaps TRBD1 (6 bases). CDR3 size: 15 residues. CDR1 is SGHVS and CDR2 is FQNEAQ in the germline V gene. Trimming shortened V by 6 bases and J by 5 bases, and 18 bases separated the two germline ends. CDR3 sequence: CASRQRRDTGDTQYF. CDR3 nucleotides: TGTGCCAGCAGGCAACGCCGGGACACGGGAGATACGCAGTATTTT.

This rearrangement joins TRBV6-4 to TRBJ1-1, with no clear D. The length of the CDR3 is 15 residues. Per germline, CDR1 MRHNA and CDR2 SNTAGT. V shed 2 bases and J shed 3 bases, with 13 bases lying between them. CDR3: CASSDLGLTDTEAFF. The DNA of the CDR3 is TGTGCCAGCAGTGACCTAGGGTTAACGGACACTGAAGCTTTCTTT.

This clonotype was found a few times. The chain links TRBV20-1 to TRBJ2-7, with 16 bases that match TRBD2. Per germline, CDR1 DFQATT and CDR2 SNEGSKA (reference sequence). The CDR3 length is 13 residues. The V segment lost 6 bases and the J segment 7 bases; nucleotides outside the gene matches: 3. CDR3 in DNA: TGCAGTGCAATGGGACTAGCGGGAGGGGAGCAGTACTTC. Translation gives CSAMGLAGGEQYF.

This clonotype occurred once. The rearrangement uses TRBV29-1 and TRBJ1-2; 9 bases map to TRBD1. J lost 6 bases, V lost 8 bases, and 4 bases had no gene match. CDR3 size: 11 residues. Germline CDR1 is SQVTM and CDR2 is ANQGSEA. As DNA, the CDR3 is TGCAGCAGCTGGGACAGGGATGGCTACACCTTC. It is translated as CSSWDRDGYTF. Variable domain in full (rest from reference TRBV29-1 and TRBJ1-2): SAVISQKPSRDICQRGTSLTIQCQVDSQVTMMFWYRQQPGQSLTLIATANQGSEATYESGFVIDKFPISRPNLTFSTLTVSNMSPEDSSIYLCSSWDRDGYTFGSGTRLTVV.

This clonotype turned up a few times. J is TRBJ1-6 and V is TRBV7-8; the D gene is possibly TRBD1 (5 bases). CDR3 length: 18 residues. Germline CDR1 is SGHVS and CDR2 is FQNEAQ. Between the trimmed V and J ends, which lost 7 bases and 1 base, there was a span of 20 bases. The DNA for the CDR3 is TGTGCCAGCACTACTTATGCAAGGGGCGCATCCTATAATTCACCCCTCCACTTT. Translation gives CASTTYARGASYNSPLHF.

V gene TRBV7-8 combines with J gene TRBJ1-2; unclear D gene. The CDR3 extends over 14 amino acids. Germline CDR1 SGHVS, CDR2 FQNEAQ. V was shortened by 8 bases and J by 0 bases, with 13 bases between the two germline ends. The CDR3 loop is CASLVLGSNYGYTF. In nucleotides, the CDR3 is TGTGCCAGCTTGGTTCTTGGGTCTAACTATGGCTACACCTTC.

The chain combines TRBV29-1 with TRBJ1-2, with D possibly matching TRBD1 (5 bases). Trimming left V 2 bases short and J 6 bases short, with 13 bases between. From germline, CDR1 is SQVTM and CDR2 ANQGSEA. The CDR3 sequence is 13 residues long. The CDR3 region has the DNA TGCAGCGTTGAATGGGGGGTGTTTAATGGCTACACCTTC. Translated, it gives CSVEWGVFNGYTF.

This clonotype was recorded at least ten times. This chain joins TRBV25-1 and TRBJ1-6, with D perhaps TRBD1 (6 bases). Germline V lookup: CDR1 MGHDK, CDR2 SYGVNS. V was shortened by 6 bases and J by 5 bases, with 8 bases between the two germline ends. The CDR3 consists of 13 residues. CDR3 DNA: TGTGCCAGCAGGAGGACAGATAATTCACCCCTCCACTTT. This sequence encodes CASRRTDNSPLHF.

This clonotype occurred many times. V is TRBV29-1 and J is TRBJ1-1; D call uncertain. The CDR3 runs to 13 residues. The V and J ends lost 3 bases and 6 bases respectively, with 14 bases between them. Germline values: CDR1 SQVTM, CDR2 ANQGSEA. The CDR3 DNA reads TGCAGCGTTGAGACCGTCCTGGTGGCTGAAGCTTTCTTT. Protein: CSVETVLVAEAFF.

The rearrangement joins TRBV10-3 to TRBJ2-5; a possible D gene is TRBD2 (5 bases). Trimming removed 0 bases from V and 3 bases from J, with 20 bases in between. This CDR3 is 18 amino acids long. Germline V gene data show CDR1 as ENHRY and CDR2 as SYGVKD. The CDR3 DNA sequence: TGTGCCATCAGTGAGTCGCCGGACGCCGGGCTCGGGGAAGAGACCCAGTACTTC. Residues: CAISESPDAGLGEETQYF.

This clonotype was recorded many times. The V and J genes are TRBV7-9 and TRBJ1-1; a possible D gene is TRBD1 (6 bases). Trimming removed 5 bases from V and 4 bases from J, with 17 bases in between. The CDR3 runs 15 residues. CDR1 is SEHNR, CDR2 FQNEAQ, per germline (reference sequence). CDR3 sequence reads: CASSVREGGGTEAFF. The CDR3 nucleotides read TGTGCCAGCAGCGTTAGGGAGGGGGGCGGCACTGAAGCTTTCTTT.

V is TRBV12-3 or TRBV12-4 and J is TRBJ1-2; 7 bases line up with TRBD1. V shed 6 bases and J 3 bases; nucleotides not matched to a gene: 4. This CDR3 has 13 residues. The CDR3 region has the DNA TGTGCCAGCAGGCAGACAGGGCACTATGGCTACACCTTC. Translated, it gives CASRQTGHYGYTF.

As to this clonotype: A much larger clone differs by one base, so this may be a read error. The V gene is TRBV12-3 or TRBV12-4, the J gene TRBJ2-5, with TRBD2 matching 12 bases. The V gene end was trimmed by 5 bases and the J gene end by 5 bases; junction bases not matched to a gene: 9. This CDR3 contains 16 residues. CDR3 coding DNA: TGTGCCAGCAGTGGGACGACTAGCGGGAGCCCCGAGACCCAGTACTTC. Translated, it gives CASSGTTSGSPETQYF.

The chain couples TRBV2 to TRBJ2-7, with TRBD1 matching 8 bases. The CDR3 loop spans 15 amino acids. Germline V gene data show CDR1 as SNHLY and CDR2 as FYNNEI. V shed 6 bases and J 4 bases; nucleotides not matched to a gene: 11. The DNA for the CDR3 is TGTGCCAGCAGCGACGACAGGGGAAGTACTTACGAGCAGTACTTC. Its translation is CASSDDRGSTYEQYF.

The chain links TRBV7-2 to TRBJ2-7, with TRBD2 as a possible D gene (5 bases). The V and J ends lost 5 bases and 4 bases respectively, with 12 bases between them. The germline V gene encodes CDR1 SGHTA and CDR2 FQGNSA. CDR3 length: 13 amino acids. CDR3 nucleotides: TGTGCCAGCAGCGCTGCCCGGGGTTACGAGCAGTACTTC. Residues: CASSAARGYEQYF.